This record concerns one T cell receptor (beta chain) sequence. The data belong to a study of shared T cell receptors in the human thymus. The germline V and J ends were trimmed by 2 bases and 5 bases, with 24 bases remaining between them. Germline CDR1 SGHTA, CDR2 FQGNSA. The CDR3 runs 18 residues. TCRdb's copy holds only in-frame clones and misses some; the assay was immunoSEQ multiplex PCR. The data hold over 650,000 clones, with more than 70% observed a single time. The same specimen was also included in a second study, on human thymus T cells. Per that study: Each of the donors was a healthy Finnish infant who was undergoing open corrective cardiac surgery for congenital heart defects. Resections from corrective heart surgery provided thymus tissue. Seemingly biased V and J gene usage marked thymic and blood repertoires. Related research described strongly overlapping thymic repertoires in unrelated people.

The gene calls are TRBV7-2 and TRBJ1-2; a possible D gene is TRBD1 (6 bases). The receptor's source is a boy under two years old with a congenital heart defect. The sample consisted of thymocytes. The CDR3 nucleotides read TGTGCCAGCAGCTTATATGGGGCCAGGGGCCCCAGGGAGTATGGCTACACCTTC. Translation: CASSLYGARGPREYGYTF.